This is a list of T cell receptor beta chains from one sample in a study of technical replicates of blood from a few donors. Sequencing was performed with immunoSEQ multiplex PCR; in TCRdb, only in-frame clones are kept and a portion is missing. This sample yields about 81,000 clones, of which around 92% are seen a single time; over 0.2% belongs to the top ten. The sequencing input was T cells isolated from PBMCs. These receptors all come from a human donor in good health. The CDR3 runs from the conserved cysteine through the conserved F or W.

v_call,cdr3_length,cdr3_aa
TRBV29-1,14,CSQKGGGRQETQYF
TRBV18,16,CASSPSSADGAGELFF
TRBV7-6,16,CASSLMSRQGGYGYTF
TRBV27,15,CASSRGEGSNYGYTF
TRBV5-6,15,CASSLARQVTAEAFF
TRBV2,15,CASSESGGPDYGYTF
TRBV4-1,15,CASSLRGMDNQPQHF
TRBV9,15,CASSATGSWDTEAFF
TRBV5-1,14,CASSPGLYFGEQFF
TRBV7-9,17,CASSHPGIGSYNSPLHF
TRBV4-2,18,CASSQETRGLAGEETQYF
TRBV7-9,19,CASSPLEGGRSVSYNEQFF
TRBV28,16,CASSSISGIGADTQYF
TRBV28,11,CASSSGNEQFF
TRBV5-6,12,CASSLAHSEAFF
TRBV30,16,CAWSEIPGQGATEAFF
TRBV7-8,18,CASSFPPFRATLDEKLFF
TRBV4-1,15,CASSQERGSDQPQHF
TRBV27,15,CASSQTSGRAGEQFF
TRBV7-9,17,CASSLGPQGASNQPQHF
TRBV5-1,19,CASHAAVTAIPLGDEKLFF
TRBV11-2,17,CASSLPIAGGPNNEQFF
TRBV5-1,14,CASSLAGRGSPLHF
TRBV7-6,13,CASSPSLQSEQYF
TRBV20-1,10,CSAAYYEQYF
TRBV11-2,16,CASSPRRLSMNTEAFF
TRBV4-2,17,CASSQELFGQGTEKLFF
TRBV7-9,16,CASSSTIAGLNTEAFF
TRBV5-1,15,CASSSGTGVSNEQFF
TRBV2,14,CASREKAGVSEAFF
TRBV7-7,13,CASSPGLQETQYF
TRBV11-3,13,CASSAMVNTEAFF
TRBV2,18,CASSEGGLAGVSYNEQFF
TRBV11-2,14,CASSPMARESEQFF
TRBV5-4,16,CASSHSSRDTNYEQYF
TRBV7-2,14,CASRLPGGQETQYF
TRBV25-1,13,CASTPVGAGELFF
TRBV14,16,CASSQEGSGSRETQYF
TRBV7-6,14,CASSLGLAEETQYF
TRBV5-1,17,CASSAVISSGTGDEQYF
TRBV7-6,14,CASSLAGGTYEQYF
TRBV19,17,CASSIIFEGGSYNEQFF
TRBV7-9,16,CASSFPARGGPNEQFF
TRBV18,11,CASSLVETQYF
TRBV6-1,14,CASYGTGQEETQYF
TRBV10-3,15,CAISRDRGSDTEAFF
TRBV19,14,CASSAGYSNQPQHF
TRBV6-5,15,CASSYGLQGNTEAFF